This record concerns one TCR beta chain sequence. Seattle enrolled patients during active infection and tracked them longitudinally. This specimen belongs to a study of blood T cell repertoires in COVID-19. At the level of the study: There were acute and convalescent COVID-19 samples, and they came from the United States, Italy and Spain. Sources were T cells, B-cell-depleted T cells, or PBMCs; the material itself was cDNA or gDNA.

Study processing details: Amplifying reference gene primers gave estimates of nucleated cell counts. Repertoires were generated with immunoSEQ multiplex PCR, while TCRdb's copy carries only in-frame clones and drops some. The DNA was the basis for D and trimming; V, J and clone size are from that table. The repertoire holds about 140,000 clones, with around 84% as singletons. V was cut by 2 bases and J by 0 bases, with 11 bases left in between. Germline lookup yields CDR1 KGHDR and CDR2 SFDVKD. The CDR3 loop spans 16 amino acids. The sample taken for sequencing was peripheral blood. The chain combines TRBV24-1 with TRBJ2-3; a weak D match, TRBD2 (6 bases). The source of this sequence is a man aged 25 to 45 with COVID-19, enrolled during active disease. The CDR3 is CATSDSERASTDTQYF. The CDR3 bases are TGTGCCACCAGTGATTCGGAGCGGGCTAGCACAGATACGCAGTATTTT.